This entry lists 5 T cell receptor beta chains sequenced from one sample in a study of cytomegalovirus exposure and HLA in healthy donors. PCR employed 60 Vbeta and 13 Jbeta primers. Clones were read by immunoSEQ multiplex PCR, and TCRdb kept only the in-frame ones, dropping some. Its listing shows tens of thousands of clones. Specimen: PBMCs. These TCRs come from a woman aged 55-70 years in good health and CMV-seropositive.

The chain recombines TRBV6-1 with TRBJ1-2, with a weak D call TRBD1 (5 bases). V was clipped by 0 bases and J by 4 bases, with 15 bases between them. The germline CDR1 and CDR2 sequences are MNHNS and SASEGT. The CDR3 runs to 16 residues. The CDR3 region has the DNA TGTGCCAGCAGTGAAGCAGGTGGAAGGGGAAGCTATGGCTACACCTTC. Protein sequence: CASSEAGGRGSYGYTF.

The chain couples TRBV10-1 to TRBJ2-7, with 10 nucleotides matching TRBD1. V was clipped by 7 bases and J by 6 bases; unmatched bases: 6. The CDR3 contains 13 residues. Germline lookup yields CDR1 WNHNN and CDR2 SYGVQD (reference sequence). CDR3 bases: TGCGCCAGCAACAGGACAGGGGGGGCCGAGCAGTACTTC. It encodes CASNRTGGAEQYF.

The CDR3 sequence: CASTHGTSGNNEQFF. In nucleotides, the CDR3 is TGTGCCAGCACCCATGGGACTAGCGGAAACAATGAGCAGTTCTTC. This rearrangement joins TRBV11-3 to TRBJ2-1; 11 nucleotides agree with TRBD2. The CDR3 extends over 15 amino acids. The ends lost 7 bases at V and 5 bases at J; junction bases unmatched: 7. From germline, CDR1 is SGHNT and CDR2 YENEEA. Complete variable domain (other parts from reference TRBV11-3 and TRBJ2-1): EAGVVQSPRYKIIEKKQPVAFWCNPISGHNTLYWYLQNLGQGPELLIRYENEEAVDDSQLPKDRFSAERLKGVDSTLKIQPAELGDSAVYLCASTHGTSGNNEQFFGPGTRLTVL.

V usage is TRBV6-5 and J usage is TRBJ2-7; 8 bases fit TRBD1. With 6 bases clipped from V and 6 bases from J, the junction kept 13 bases outside the gene matches. Germline CDR1 MNHEY, CDR2 SVGAGI. The CDR3 consists of 15 residues. The CDR3 DNA reads as TGTGCCAGCAGACACACCCCAAAAACAGGGGGCGAGCAGTACTTC. It is translated as CASRHTPKTGGEQYF.

The CDR3 DNA reads as TGCGCCAGCAGCCAAGATCGCGCGGGGGGTCTCTATGGCTACACCTTC. The encoded protein is CASSQDRAGGLYGYTF. The chain links TRBV4-3 to TRBJ1-2; possibly TRBD1 for D (5 bases). The CDR3 consists of 16 residues. With 0 bases removed from V and 4 bases from J, the gap between germline ends came to 15 bases. The germline gives CDR1 LGHNA, CDR2 YSLEER.